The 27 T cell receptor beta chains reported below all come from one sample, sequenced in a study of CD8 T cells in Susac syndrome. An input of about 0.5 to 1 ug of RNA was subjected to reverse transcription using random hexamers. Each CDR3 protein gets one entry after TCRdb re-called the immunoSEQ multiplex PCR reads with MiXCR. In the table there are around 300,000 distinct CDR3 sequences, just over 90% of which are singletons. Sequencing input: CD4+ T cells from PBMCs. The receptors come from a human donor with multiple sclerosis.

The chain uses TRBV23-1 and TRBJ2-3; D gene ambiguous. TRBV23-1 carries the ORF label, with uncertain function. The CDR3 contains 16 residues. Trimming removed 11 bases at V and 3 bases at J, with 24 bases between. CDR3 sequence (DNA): TGCGCCCATCAGCCCGAGGAACCCCCAACTACAGATACGCAGTATTTT. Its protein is CAHQPEEPPTTDTQYF.

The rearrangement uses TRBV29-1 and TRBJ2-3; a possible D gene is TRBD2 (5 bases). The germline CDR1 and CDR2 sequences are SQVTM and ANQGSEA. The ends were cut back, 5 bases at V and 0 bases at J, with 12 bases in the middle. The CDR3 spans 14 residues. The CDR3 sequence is CSVTRSGSTDTQYF. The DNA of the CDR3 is TGCAGCGTTACTAGGAGCGGTAGCACAGATACGCAGTATTTT.

CDR3 region: CASSRSGASRGEQFF. In DNA form, the CDR3 reads TGTGCCAGCAGCCGATCGGGGGCATCCCGAGGTGAGCAGTTCTTC. The chain joins TRBV7-8 to TRBJ2-1; D is tentatively TRBD1 or TRBD2 (6 bases each). Looked up from germline, CDR1 is SGHVS and CDR2 is FQNEAQ. Trimming pared 5 bases from V and 9 bases from J, leaving 20 bases between. This CDR3 contains 15 residues. Combining the CDR3 with reference TRBV7-8 and TRBJ2-1 gives the whole variable domain GAGVSQSPRYKVAKRGQDVALRCDPISGHVSLFWYQQALGQGPEFLTYFQNEAQLDKSGLPSDRFFAERPEGSVSTLKIQRTQQEDSAVYLCASSRSGASRGEQFFGPGTRLTVL.

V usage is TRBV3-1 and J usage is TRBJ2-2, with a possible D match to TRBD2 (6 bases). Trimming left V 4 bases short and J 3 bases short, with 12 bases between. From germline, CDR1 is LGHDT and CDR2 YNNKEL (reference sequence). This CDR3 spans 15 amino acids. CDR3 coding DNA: TGTGCCAGCAGCCGATTCAGGGACTACACCGGGGAGCTGTTTTTT. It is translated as CASSRFRDYTGELFF.

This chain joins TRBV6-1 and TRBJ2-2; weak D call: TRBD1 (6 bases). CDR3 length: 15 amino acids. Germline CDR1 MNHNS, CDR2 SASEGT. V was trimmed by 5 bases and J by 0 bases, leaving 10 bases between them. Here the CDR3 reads CASSKDRTNTGELFF. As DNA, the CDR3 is TGTGCCAGCAGTAAGGACAGAACGAACACCGGGGAGCTGTTTTTT.

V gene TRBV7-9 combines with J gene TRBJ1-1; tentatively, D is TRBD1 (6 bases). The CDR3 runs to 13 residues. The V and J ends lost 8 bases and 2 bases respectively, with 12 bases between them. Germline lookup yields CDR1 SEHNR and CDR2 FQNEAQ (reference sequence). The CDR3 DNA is TGTGCCAGCGCCTGGGGGGCCAACACTGAAGCTTTCTTT. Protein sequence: CASAWGANTEAFF.

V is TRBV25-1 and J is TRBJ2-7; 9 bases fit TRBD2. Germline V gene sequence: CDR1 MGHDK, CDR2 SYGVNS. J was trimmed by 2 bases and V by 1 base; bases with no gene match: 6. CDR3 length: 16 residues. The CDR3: CASSESAGGLPYEQYF. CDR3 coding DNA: TGTGCCAGCAGTGAATCGGCGGGGGGGCTGCCCTACGAGCAGTACTTC.

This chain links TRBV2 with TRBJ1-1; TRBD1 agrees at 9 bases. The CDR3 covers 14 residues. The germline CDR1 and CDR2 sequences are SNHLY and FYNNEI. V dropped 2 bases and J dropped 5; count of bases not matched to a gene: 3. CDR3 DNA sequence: TGTGCCAGCAGTGAATGGGGGACAGGGACTGAAGCTTTCTTT. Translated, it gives CASSEWGTGTEAFF. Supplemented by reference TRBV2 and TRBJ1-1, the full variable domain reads EPEVTQTPSHQVTQMGQEVILRCVPISNHLYFYWYRQILGQKVEFLVSFYNNEISEKSEIFDDQFSVERPDGSNFTLKIRSTKLEDSAMYFCASSEWGTGTEAFFGQGTRLTVV.

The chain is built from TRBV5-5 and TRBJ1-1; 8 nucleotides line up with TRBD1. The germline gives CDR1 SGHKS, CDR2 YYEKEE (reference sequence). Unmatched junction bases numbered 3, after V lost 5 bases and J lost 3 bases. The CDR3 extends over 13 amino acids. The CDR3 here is CASRRQGHTEAFF. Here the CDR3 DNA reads TGTGCCAGCAGGCGACAGGGGCACACTGAAGCTTTCTTT.

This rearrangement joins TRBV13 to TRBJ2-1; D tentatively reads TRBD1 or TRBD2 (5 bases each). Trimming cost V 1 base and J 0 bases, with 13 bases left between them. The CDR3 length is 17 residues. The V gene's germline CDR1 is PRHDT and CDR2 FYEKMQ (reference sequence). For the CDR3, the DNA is TGTGCCAGCAGCTTAGAGGGGAGCAGGATCTCCTACAATGAGCAGTTCTTC. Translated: CASSLEGSRISYNEQFF.

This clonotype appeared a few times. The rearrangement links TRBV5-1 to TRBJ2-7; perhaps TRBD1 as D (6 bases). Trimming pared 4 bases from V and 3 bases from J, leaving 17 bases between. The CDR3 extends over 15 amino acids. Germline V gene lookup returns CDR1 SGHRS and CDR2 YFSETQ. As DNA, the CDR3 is TGCGCCAGCAGCACGGACAGCCTAGGGGGCTACGAGCAGTACTTC. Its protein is CASSTDSLGGYEQYF.

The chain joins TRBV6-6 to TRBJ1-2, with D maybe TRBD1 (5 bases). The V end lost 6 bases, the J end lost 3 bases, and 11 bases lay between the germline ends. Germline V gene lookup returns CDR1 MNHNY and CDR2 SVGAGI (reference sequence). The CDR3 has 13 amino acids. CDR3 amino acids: CASSPTGDYGYTF. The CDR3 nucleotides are TGTGCCAGCAGCCCGACGGGGGACTATGGCTACACCTTC.

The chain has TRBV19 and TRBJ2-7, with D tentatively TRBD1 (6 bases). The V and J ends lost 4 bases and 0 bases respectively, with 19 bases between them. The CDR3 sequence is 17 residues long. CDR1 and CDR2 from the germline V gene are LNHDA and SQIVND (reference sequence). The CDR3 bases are TGTGCCAGTAGTACTGAACTACAGGGCGGTTCCTCCTACGAGCAGTACTTC. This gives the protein CASSTELQGGSSYEQYF.

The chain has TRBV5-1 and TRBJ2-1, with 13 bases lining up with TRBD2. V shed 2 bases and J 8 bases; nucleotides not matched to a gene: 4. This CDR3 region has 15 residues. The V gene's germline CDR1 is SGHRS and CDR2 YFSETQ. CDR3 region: CASSFGLAGAHEQFF. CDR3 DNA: TGCGCCAGCAGCTTCGGACTAGCGGGAGCCCATGAGCAGTTCTTC.

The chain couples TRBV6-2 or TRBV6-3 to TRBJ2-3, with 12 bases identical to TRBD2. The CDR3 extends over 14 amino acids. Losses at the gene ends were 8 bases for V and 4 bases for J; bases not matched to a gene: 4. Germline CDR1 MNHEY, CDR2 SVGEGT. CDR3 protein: CASRTSGTADTQYF. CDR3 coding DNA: TGTGCCAGCCGGACTAGCGGGACGGCAGATACGCAGTATTTT.

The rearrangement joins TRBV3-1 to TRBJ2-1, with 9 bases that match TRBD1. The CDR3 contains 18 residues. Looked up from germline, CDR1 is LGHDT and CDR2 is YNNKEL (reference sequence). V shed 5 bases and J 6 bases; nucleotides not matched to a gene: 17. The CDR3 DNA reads TGTGCCAGCAGCGGAATCCTAGCGAACAGGGGGCGCAGCAATGAGCAGTTCTTC. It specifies CASSGILANRGRSNEQFF.

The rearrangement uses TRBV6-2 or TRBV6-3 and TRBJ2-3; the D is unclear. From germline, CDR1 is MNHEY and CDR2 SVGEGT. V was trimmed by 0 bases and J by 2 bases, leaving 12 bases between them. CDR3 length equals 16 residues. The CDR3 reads CASSYSSQEYTDTQYF. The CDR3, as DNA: TGTGCCAGCAGTTACTCGAGTCAGGAATACACAGATACGCAGTATTTT.

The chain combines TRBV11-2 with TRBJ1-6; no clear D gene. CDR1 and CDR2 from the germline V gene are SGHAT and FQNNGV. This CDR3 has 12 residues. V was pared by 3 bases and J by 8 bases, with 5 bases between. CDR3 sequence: CASSLRHSPLHF. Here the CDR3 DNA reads TGTGCCAGCAGCTTGAGGCATTCACCCCTCCACTTT.

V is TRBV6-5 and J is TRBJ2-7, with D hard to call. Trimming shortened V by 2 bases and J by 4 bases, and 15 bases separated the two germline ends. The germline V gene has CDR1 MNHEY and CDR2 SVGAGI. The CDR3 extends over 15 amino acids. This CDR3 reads CASSYALFGSYEQYF. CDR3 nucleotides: TGTGCCAGCAGTTACGCACTCTTCGGCAGTTACGAGCAGTACTTC.

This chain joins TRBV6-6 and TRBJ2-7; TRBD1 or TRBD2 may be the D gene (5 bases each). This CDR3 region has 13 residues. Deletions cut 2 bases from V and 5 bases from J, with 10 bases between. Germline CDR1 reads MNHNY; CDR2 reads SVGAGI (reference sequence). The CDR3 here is CASSYPGAHEQYF. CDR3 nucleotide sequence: TGTGCCAGCAGTTACCCCGGGGCTCACGAGCAGTACTTC.

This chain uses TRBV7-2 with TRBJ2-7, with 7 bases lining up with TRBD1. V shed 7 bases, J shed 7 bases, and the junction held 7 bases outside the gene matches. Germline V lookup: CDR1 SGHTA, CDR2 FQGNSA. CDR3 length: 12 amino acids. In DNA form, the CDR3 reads TGTGCCAGCAACAGGGACAGCCGGGAGCAGTACTTC. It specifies CASNRDSREQYF.

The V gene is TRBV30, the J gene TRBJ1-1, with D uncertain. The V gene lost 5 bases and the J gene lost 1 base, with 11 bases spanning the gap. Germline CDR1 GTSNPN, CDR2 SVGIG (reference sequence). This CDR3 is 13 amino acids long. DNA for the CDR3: TGTGCCTGGCACCTCTCTCCGAACACTGAAGCTTTCTTT. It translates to CAWHLSPNTEAFF.

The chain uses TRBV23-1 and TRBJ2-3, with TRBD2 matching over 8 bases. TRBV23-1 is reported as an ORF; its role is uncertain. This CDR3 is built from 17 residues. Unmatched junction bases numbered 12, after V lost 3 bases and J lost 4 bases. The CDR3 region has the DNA TGCGCCAGCAGTCAGAGCCTACGGGAGGGCGGGCCAGATACGCAGTATTTT. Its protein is CASSQSLREGGPDTQYF.

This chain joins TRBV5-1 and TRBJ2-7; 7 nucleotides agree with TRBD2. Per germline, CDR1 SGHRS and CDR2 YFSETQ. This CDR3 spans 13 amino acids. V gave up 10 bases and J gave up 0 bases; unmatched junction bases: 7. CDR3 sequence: CASQGGVSYEQYF. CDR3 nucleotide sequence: TGCGCCTCCCAGGGAGGGGTCTCCTACGAGCAGTACTTC.

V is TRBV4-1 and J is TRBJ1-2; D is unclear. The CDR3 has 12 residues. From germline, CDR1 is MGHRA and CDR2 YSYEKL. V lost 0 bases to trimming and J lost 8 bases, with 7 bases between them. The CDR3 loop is CASSQDFGGYTF. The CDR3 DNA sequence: TGCGCCAGCAGCCAAGATTTCGGCGGCTACACCTTC.

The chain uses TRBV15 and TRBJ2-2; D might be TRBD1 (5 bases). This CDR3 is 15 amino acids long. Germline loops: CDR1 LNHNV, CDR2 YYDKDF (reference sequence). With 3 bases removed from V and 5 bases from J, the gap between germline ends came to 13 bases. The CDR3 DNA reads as TGTGCCACCAGCAGCCTCGCCAGGGAAACCGGGGAGCTGTTTTTT. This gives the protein CATSSLARETGELFF.

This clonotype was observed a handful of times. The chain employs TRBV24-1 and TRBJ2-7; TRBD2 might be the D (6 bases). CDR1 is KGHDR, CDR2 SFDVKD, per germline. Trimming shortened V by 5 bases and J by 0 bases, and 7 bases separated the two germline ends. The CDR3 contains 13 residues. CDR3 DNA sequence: TGTGCCACCAGTGGCGGGGTCTCCTACGAGCAGTACTTC. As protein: CATSGGVSYEQYF.